Given below is one TCR beta chain in context. Clones were sequenced by immunoSEQ multiplex PCR, and TCRdb holds only the in-frame ones, with some missing. There are 300,000 to 400,000 clones in the sample; 70% to 90% occur only once, and about 3% lies in the top ten. CDR3 length equals 15 residues. Trimming cost V 4 bases and J 15 bases; bases outside gene matches: 16. The V gene's germline CDR1 is SGHTA and CDR2 FQGTGA. The entry originates in a study of blood T cell repertoires in COVID-19. Whole-study context: The United States, Italy and Spain were the sources of the acute and convalescent COVID-19 samples. PBMCs, B-cell-depleted T cells, or T cells were the source of the cDNA or gDNA that made up the material.

The sample taken for sequencing was peripheral blood. The genes are TRBV7-3 and TRBJ2-1; TRBD2 matches at 9 bases. This receptor was taken from a human donor in a cohort sampled during active COVID-19. The CDR3 reads CASSSPGLATTVLFF. Written as DNA, the CDR3 is TGTGCCAGCAGCTCCCCTGGACTAGCGACAACAGTTTTGTTCTTC.